The rows below give T cell receptor beta chains drawn from one sample of a study of blood T cell repertoires in COVID-19. Profiling relied on immunoSEQ multiplex PCR, and the TCRdb table lists in-frame clones only, not all of them. The data show roughly 300,000 clones, with 85% seen just once and 2% to 3% held by the top ten. The sequencing sample was made of PBMCs or T cells enriched from blood (not recorded which). Every receptor here comes from a woman aged 45-65 years who had recovered from COVID-19. The CDR3 runs from the conserved cysteine through the conserved F or W. The D gene is left open where the match is weak. A row's size may be missing; if present it is once, few, many or a size class.

cdr3_nt cdr3_aa clone_size v_call d_call j_call
TGTGCCAGCAGCTTAGACAGATTCAATCAGGGGGAGCAGTACTTC CASSLDRFNQGEQYF few TRBV7-9 NA TRBJ2-7
TGTGCCAGCACCCCACGATTGAAGCCCAGCACAGATACGCAGTATTTT CASTPRLKPSTDTQYF NA TRBV28 NA TRBJ2-3
TGTGCCAGTAGTGAAGCGGGGGGCTCCGAGCAGTACTTC CASSEAGGSEQYF NA TRBV19 TRBD2 TRBJ2-7
TGTGCCAGCAGCGCGACAGCGCCGGGTGGCTACACCTTC CASSATAPGGYTF NA TRBV9 NA TRBJ1-2
TGCGCCAGCAGCCTCCTACAGGGTATAGTCAACTATGGCTACACCTTC CASSLLQGIVNYGYTF NA TRBV4-1 NA TRBJ1-2
TGTGCCAGCAGCTTTCTCGCAGCGGGGGGGACCACAGATACGCAGTATTTT CASSFLAAGGTTDTQYF NA TRBV9 TRBD2 TRBJ2-3
TGTGCCTGGAGTGCGGGAGCGGGAGATACGCAGTATTTT CAWSAGAGDTQYF NA TRBV30 NA TRBJ2-3
TGTGCCAGCAGTTTAACCCGCAGTGACTATGGCTACACCTTC CASSLTRSDYGYTF NA TRBV28 NA TRBJ1-2
TGTGCCAGCAGTTCAGGGGACCCCTATGGCTACACCTTC CASSSGDPYGYTF NA TRBV28 NA TRBJ1-2
TGTGCCAGCAGCTTGCAGGGGTCAGCCTATGGCTACACCTTC CASSLQGSAYGYTF once TRBV5-4 NA TRBJ1-2
TGTGCCGGTTCCGGGACAGATAATTCACCCCTCCACTTT CAGSGTDNSPLHF NA TRBV7-9 TRBD1 TRBJ1-6
TGTGCTCCAGCTATCAAGGACTGGTGGGAGCAGTACTTC CAPAIKDWWEQYF NA TRBV27 NA TRBJ2-7
TGTGCCAGCAGCTTAGGGGCTAGCGGGGTCTACAATGAGCAGTTCTTC CASSLGASGVYNEQFF NA TRBV11-3 TRBD2 TRBJ2-1
TGTGCCAGCAGCGGACAGGGGGTCTCGTTAGGTCAGCCCCAGCATTTT CASSGQGVSLGQPQHF NA TRBV2 TRBD1 TRBJ1-5
TGTGCCAGCAATGAGGCGTTGGCTGGGGCCAACGTCCTGACTTTC CASNEALAGANVLTF once TRBV7-8 NA TRBJ2-6
TGTGCCAGCAGCCGTGACAGTAATCAGCCCCAGCATTTT CASSRDSNQPQHF NA TRBV6-5 NA TRBJ1-5
TGTGCCACCAGTGATTTGAAACCAGGCTCAACAGATACGCAGTATTTT CATSDLKPGSTDTQYF NA TRBV24-1 NA TRBJ2-3
TGTGCCAGCAGTTTATCGTCTGGTTGGCGGGGGGGGCAATACAATGAGCAGTTCTTC CASSLSSGWRGGQYNEQFF NA TRBV27 TRBD2 TRBJ2-1
TGTGCCAGCAGCCCGACAGGTTATAGCAATCAGCCCCAGCATTTT CASSPTGYSNQPQHF NA TRBV11-2 NA TRBJ1-5
TGTGCCTGGAGTGTACCGGGTACCTCTGGAAACACCATATATTTT CAWSVPGTSGNTIYF NA TRBV30 NA TRBJ1-3
TGTGCCAGAAGACGGGGGGGACGGAGCTCTGGAAACACCATATATTTT CARRRGGRSSGNTIYF once TRBV5-3 NA TRBJ1-3
TGCGCCAGCAGTGACCCCGGGACAGGGCACAATCAGCCCCAGCATTTT CASSDPGTGHNQPQHF NA TRBV10-2 TRBD1 TRBJ1-5
TGTGCCAGCAGTGTACAGGGTTCTCGAGGCTACACCTTC CASSVQGSRGYTF few TRBV27 NA TRBJ1-2
TGTGCCAGCAGTGAATCAGGCCCTAACCTCTTACCCCTCCACTTT CASSESGPNLLPLHF NA TRBV6-1 NA TRBJ1-6
TGTGCCAGCAGTGCCCAGGGAGGCACCGGGGAGCTGTTTTTT CASSAQGGTGELFF NA TRBV6-4 NA TRBJ2-2
TGTGCCAGCAGCTTCGGCTATAATTCACCCCTCCACTTT CASSFGYNSPLHF NA TRBV7-2 NA TRBJ1-6
TGCGCCAGCAGCTTGAGTACGGGAAGGAGCTCCTACAATGAGCAGTTCTTC CASSLSTGRSSYNEQFF NA TRBV5-1 NA TRBJ2-1
TGTGCCAGCAGTCCGGGACAGGCTATCACTGAAGCTTTCTTT CASSPGQAITEAFF few TRBV28 TRBD1 TRBJ1-1
TGCGCCAGCAGCCCGGGACAATACGCAACTAATGAAAAACTGTTTTTT CASSPGQYATNEKLFF NA TRBV5-1 NA TRBJ1-4
TGTGCCAGCAGCTCTGGACAGACGTCCGGCTACACCTTC CASSSGQTSGYTF NA TRBV7-3 NA TRBJ1-2
TGTGCCAGCAGCTCTCGGGGAGCTTTTACCTCTGGAAACACCATATATTTT CASSSRGAFTSGNTIYF NA TRBV5-4 NA TRBJ1-3
TGCGCCAGCAGCTGGGGACAGAGGCGGGTTGAGCAGTTCTTC CASSWGQRRVEQFF NA TRBV10-1 TRBD1 TRBJ2-1
TGTGCCAGCACAACCGCGGGGGGACAGGGAGAATATGGCTACACCTTC CASTTAGGQGEYGYTF NA TRBV7-8 TRBD1 TRBJ1-2
TGTGCCAGCAGTTATAGGCCCCTAGCGGGAGGGTCGAGCTACGAGCAGTACTTC CASSYRPLAGGSSYEQYF NA TRBV6-2/TRBV6-3 TRBD2 TRBJ2-7
TGCAGCGTTGACCGACTAGCGGGACAGAATGAGCAGTTCTTC CSVDRLAGQNEQFF NA TRBV29-1 TRBD2 TRBJ2-1
TGTGCCAGCAAAAGAACTAGCGGCCTCAACCAGTACTTC CASKRTSGLNQYF NA TRBV12-3/TRBV12-4 TRBD2 TRBJ2-5
TGTGCCAGTACCCGGGGACAGGGGGTTGCTGGGGCCAACGTCCTGACTTTC CASTRGQGVAGANVLTF NA TRBV19 TRBD1 TRBJ2-6
TGTGCCAGCAGTAAAGATTTTGGGGGGTCGAAGACCCAGTACTTC CASSKDFGGSKTQYF NA TRBV2 NA TRBJ2-5
TGTGCCAGCAAACAGGGACTAGTTGGCGGGGAGCTGTTTTTT CASKQGLVGGELFF NA TRBV5-4 TRBD2 TRBJ2-2
TGTGCCAGCAGCTCTACGACCGGGACAGGGTATTACTCACCCCTCCACTTT CASSSTTGTGYYSPLHF once TRBV7-2 TRBD1 TRBJ1-6
TGTGCCAGCAGTGACGGGGGGGTAGGAGCCAAAAACATTCAGTACTTC CASSDGGVGAKNIQYF NA TRBV25-1 TRBD2 TRBJ2-4
TGTGCCTGGACCGAGCTGGGGAGTAACTATGGCTACACCTTC CAWTELGSNYGYTF NA TRBV30 NA TRBJ1-2
TGTGCCAGCAATCCGACAGGGGGTATGAACACTGAAGCTTTCTTT CASNPTGGMNTEAFF once TRBV6-5 TRBD1 TRBJ1-1
TGTGCCATCAGTGAGTCGGGACAGGGGGAACAGCCCCAGCATTTT CAISESGQGEQPQHF NA TRBV10-3 TRBD1 TRBJ1-5
TGCGCCAGCAGCTTGGGTGGACAGTCCTACGAGCAGTACTTC CASSLGGQSYEQYF few TRBV5-1 NA TRBJ2-7
TGTGCCAGCTCACCGAGACAGACCTACGAGCAGTACTTC CASSPRQTYEQYF NA TRBV18 NA TRBJ2-7
TGTGCCACCAGCAGGTCGATACAGGTTACCGGCGGGGAGCTGTTTTTT CATSRSIQVTGGELFF NA TRBV15 NA TRBJ2-2
TGTGCCAGCTCACCACGGTCGGGGGTCACTGAAGCTTTCTTT CASSPRSGVTEAFF NA TRBV18 NA TRBJ1-1
TGCAGCGTCGGACTCCAAAACATTATGAACACTGAAGCTTTCTTT CSVGLQNIMNTEAFF once TRBV29-1 NA TRBJ1-1
TGTGCCAGCAGCTTTGCGATTGGCACTGAAGCTTTCTTT CASSFAIGTEAFF NA TRBV11-3 NA TRBJ1-1
TGTGCCAGCGGGGACAGGGGGTTTACTGGAAACACCATATATTTT CASGDRGFTGNTIYF once TRBV19 TRBD1 TRBJ1-3
TGTGCCAGCAGCTCTTTCGGACTAGCGGGGGTGTCAGAAGAGACCCAGTACTTC CASSSFGLAGVSEETQYF NA TRBV7-3 TRBD2 TRBJ2-5
TGTGCCAGCTCTCTTGGACTGAGCTCCTACAATGAGCAGTTCTTC CASSLGLSSYNEQFF NA TRBV18 NA TRBJ2-1
TGTGCCAGCAGCTCTAGTATGGAAGCTTTCTTT CASSSSMEAFF NA TRBV3-1/TRBV3-2 NA TRBJ1-1